Below, 24 T cell receptor beta chains from the same sample are listed, as sequenced in a study of CD8+CD57+ T cells in acquired aplastic anemia. Genomic DNA provided the template from which TCR beta VDJ and CDR3 profiles were obtained. One entry per CDR3 protein, called by TCRdb with MiXCR from the reads. The table records some 170,000 distinct CDR3 sequences, 45% to 55% of them present only once. Whoever was chosen for sequencing had shown CD8+CD57+ cell expansion by flow cytometry. Sequenced material: sorted CD4+, CD8+, or CD8+CD57+ T cells (not recorded which) from PBMCs. These TCRs come from a human donor with aplastic anemia.

This clonotype was detected many times. This chain connects TRBV5-1 to TRBJ2-5; D is unclear. The CDR3 totals 15 residues. The V gene's germline CDR1 is SGHRS and CDR2 YFSETQ. V dropped 0 bases and J dropped 2 bases, with 11 bases sitting between them. CDR3 nucleotides: TGCGCCAGCAGCTTGGCCGGGCGGCGACAAGAGACCCAGTACTTC. Translation: CASSLAGRRQETQYF. Drawing the rest from reference TRBV5-1 and TRBJ2-5, the complete variable domain is KAGVTQTPRYLIKTRGQQVTLSCSPISGHRSVSWYQQTPGQGLQFLFEYFSETQRNKGNFPGRFSGRQFSNSRSEMNVSTLELGDSALYLCASSLAGRRQETQYFGPGTRLLVL.

The V gene is TRBV19, the J gene TRBJ1-6; 7 bases are shared with TRBD1. From germline, CDR1 is LNHDA and CDR2 SQIVND (reference sequence). V shed 8 bases and J 5 bases; nucleotides not matched to a gene: 3. The CDR3 is 13 amino acids. The CDR3 spells CASLGQNNSPLHF. The CDR3 nucleotides read TGTGCCAGTCTGGGACAGAATAATTCACCCCTCCACTTT.

Of note for this clonotype: A much larger clone differs by one base, so this may be a read error. The rearrangement joins TRBV24-1 to TRBJ1-6; D possibly corresponds to TRBD1 (6 bases). Germline CDR1 KGHDR, CDR2 SFDVKD. The V and J ends lost 6 bases and 9 bases respectively, with 14 bases between them. CDR3 length: 14 residues. The CDR3 protein is CATSFRGLGSPLHF. In nucleotides, the CDR3 is TGTGCCACCAGTTTCAGGGGCCTCGGTTCACCCCTCCACTTT.

To note about this clonotype: At one end the junction does not follow the germline gene, possibly because of a read error. The chain carries TRBV7-7 and TRBJ1-1; 9 bases are a match to TRBD1. The CDR3 loop spans 16 amino acids. Germline loops: CDR1 SSHAT, CDR2 FNYEAQ (reference sequence). Here the CDR3 reads CASSTHRGRKATEAFF. Written as DNA, the CDR3 is TGTGCTAGCAGCACCCACAGGGGGCGCAAGGCCACTGAAGCTTTCTTT.

This clonotype was observed at least ten times. V gene TRBV11-2 combines with J gene TRBJ2-1, with 10 bases matching TRBD2. The CDR3 contains 15 residues. V dropped 2 bases and J dropped 6; count of bases not matched to a gene: 4. CDR1 is SGHAT and CDR2 is FQNNGV in the germline V gene. CDR3 nucleotides: TGTGCCAGCAGCTTAAGGACTAGCGGTATCAATGAGCAGTTCTTC. Its protein product is CASSLRTSGINEQFF.

This chain joins TRBV11-2 and TRBJ1-4, with D perhaps matching TRBD1 (6 bases). The CDR3 runs to 18 residues. Germline V gene data show CDR1 as SGHAT and CDR2 as FQNNGV. V was shortened by 3 bases and J by 12 bases, with 29 bases between the two germline ends. As DNA, the CDR3 is TGTGCCAGCAGCTTCCGGGACAATCACCGCCGGGGGAACGAAGAACTGTTTTTT. Translation gives CASSFRDNHRRGNEELFF.

This chain links TRBV12-3 or TRBV12-4 with TRBJ2-1; 11 bases agree with TRBD2. This CDR3 is built from 16 residues. V shed 7 bases, J shed 8 bases, and the junction held 13 bases outside the gene matches. The CDR3 DNA is TGTGCCAGCACATTGTATAGCGGGGGGGCCTGGGATGAGCAGTTCTTC. This translates into CASTLYSGGAWDEQFF.

Concerning this clonotype itself: The junction departs from the called germline gene at one end, perhaps through a read error. The chain uses TRBV7-8 and TRBJ2-5; the D gene is possibly TRBD2 (6 bases). The CDR3 spans 13 residues. Germline CDR1 reads SGHVS; CDR2 reads FQNEAQ. CDR3 in amino acids: CASSLGLTTRWVF. As DNA, the CDR3 is TGTGCCAGCAGCTTAGGGTTGACGACTAGGTGGGTCTTC.

This clonotype was observed a few times. The chain uses TRBV24-1 and TRBJ1-2; 7 nucleotides agree with TRBD1. The junction had 1 base not matched to a gene; V was cut back by 1 base and J by 3 bases. Germline values: CDR1 KGHDR, CDR2 SFDVKD. The CDR3 spans 14 residues. This CDR3 reads CATSDFDRDYGYTF. The CDR3, as DNA: TGTGCCACCAGTGATTTTGACAGGGACTATGGCTACACCTTC.

This clonotype was counted at least ten times. J is TRBJ2-1 and V is TRBV5-1, with a possible D match to TRBD1 (6 bases). V gave up 5 bases and J gave up 4 bases, with 13 bases separating them. The CDR3 consists of 14 residues. The germline V gene encodes CDR1 SGHRS and CDR2 YFSETQ. In DNA form, the CDR3 reads TGCGCCAGCAGGTTTGGGGGCGAGTACAATGAGCAGTTCTTC. Its protein is CASRFGGEYNEQFF.

This clonotype was recorded at least ten times. The genes are TRBV2 and TRBJ2-3, with 7 bases matching TRBD2. Germline V gives CDR1 SNHLY, CDR2 FYNNEI. Trimming removed 2 bases from V and 3 bases from J; junction bases left unmatched: 11. CDR3 length equals 17 residues. The CDR3 loop reads CASSESRLTSYTDTQYF. The CDR3 DNA reads as TGTGCCAGCAGTGAATCCCGCCTGACTAGCTATACAGATACGCAGTATTTT.

This clonotype was observed at least ten times. The CDR3 loop reads CASSRGVEQFF. CDR3 coding DNA: TGTGCCAGTTCGAGGGGGGTTGAGCAGTTCTTC. The V gene is TRBV11-2, the J gene TRBJ2-1, with D possibly being TRBD1 or TRBD2 (6 bases each). V was cut by 9 bases and J by 9 bases, with 12 bases left in between. Germline V CDR1 and CDR2: SGHAT, FQNNGV. The CDR3 is 11 amino acids.

The chain carries TRBV19 and TRBJ1-2; the D gene is possibly TRBD1 (5 bases). Germline V gene data show CDR1 as LNHDA and CDR2 as SQIVND (reference sequence). V lost 4 bases, J lost 8 bases, and 14 bases lay in between. The CDR3 has 13 residues. The CDR3 DNA reads TGTGCCAGTAGTACCCAGGGTAGAGTCGGCTACACCTTC. Its translation is CASSTQGRVGYTF.

This clonotype appeared many times. The V gene is TRBV7-2, the J gene TRBJ2-1; the D gene is possibly TRBD2 (5 bases). The V end lost 5 bases, the J end lost 4 bases, and 12 bases lay between the germline ends. CDR1 and CDR2 from the germline V gene are SGHTA and FQGNSA. The CDR3 is 14 residues long. The CDR3 sequence: CASSGRGMYNEQFF. The CDR3 DNA sequence: TGTGCCAGCAGCGGGAGAGGGATGTACAATGAGCAGTTCTTC.

V usage is TRBV24-1 and J usage is TRBJ1-6; 7 bases are shared with TRBD1. CDR3 length equals 14 residues. Germline-derived CDR1 and CDR2 are KGHDR and SFDVKD. V dropped 4 bases and J dropped 7; count of bases not matched to a gene: 3. CDR3 amino acids: CATSEGDSNSPLHF. DNA of the CDR3: TGTGCCACCAGTGAGGGGGACAGCAATTCACCCCTCCACTTT.

CDR3 amino acids: CASSESSGRAVDTQYF. DNA for the CDR3: TGTGCCAGCAGTGAATCTAGCGGGAGGGCCGTAGATACGCAGTATTTT. The V gene is TRBV25-1, the J gene TRBJ2-3; 12 nucleotides line up with TRBD2. V dropped 1 base and J dropped 5; count of bases not matched to a gene: 4. The CDR3 runs to 16 residues. CDR1 and CDR2 (germline): MGHDK, SYGVNS.

The chain couples TRBV12-3 or TRBV12-4 to TRBJ2-7, with 14 bases aligning to TRBD2. This CDR3 region has 16 residues. The V gene end was trimmed by 7 bases and the J gene end by 1 base; junction bases not matched to a gene: 6. This chain's CDR3 is CASTPGLAGVSYEQYF. The CDR3 DNA is TGTGCCAGCACCCCGGGACTAGCGGGGGTATCCTACGAGCAGTACTTC.

The chain joins TRBV5-1 to TRBJ1-1; possibly TRBD1 for D (6 bases). Between the trimmed V and J ends, which lost 4 bases and 6 bases, there was a span of 10 bases. The germline V gene has CDR1 SGHRS and CDR2 YFSETQ. This CDR3 region has 12 residues. CDR3 coding DNA: TGCGCCAGCAGCACGGACAGTTCTGAAGCTTTCTTT. Amino acids: CASSTDSSEAFF.

The chain is built from TRBV27 and TRBJ2-6; perhaps TRBD1 as D (5 bases). V was cut by 3 bases and J by 4 bases, with 10 bases left in between. The germline V gene encodes CDR1 MNHEY and CDR2 SMNVEV (reference sequence). This CDR3 spans 15 amino acids. As DNA, the CDR3 is TGTGCCAGCAGTTTTGCAGGGTCCGGGGCCAACGTCCTGACTTTC. Its translation is CASSFAGSGANVLTF.

This clonotype occurred once. This sequence joins TRBV2 and TRBJ1-1; D ambiguous. The ends were cut back, 6 bases at V and 2 bases at J, with 16 bases in the middle. This CDR3 has 15 amino acids. Germline CDR1 is SNHLY and CDR2 is FYNNEI. CDR3 residues: CASSVGVGRNTEAFF. In nucleotides, the CDR3 is TGTGCCAGCAGCGTAGGTGTAGGGCGTAACACTGAAGCTTTCTTT.

This clonotype was observed many times. The chain recombines TRBV20-1 with TRBJ2-5, with TRBD2 matching over 10 bases. The CDR3 extends over 12 amino acids. Per the germline V gene, CDR1 is DFQATT and CDR2 is SNEGSKA (reference sequence). The ends lost 4 bases at V and 5 bases at J; junction bases unmatched: 1. This CDR3 is CSAKRGGETQYF. The CDR3 DNA is TGCAGTGCTAAGCGGGGGGGGGAGACCCAGTACTTC.

This clonotype has a single count. V and J are TRBV20-1 and TRBJ2-1; 8 bases fit TRBD2. The CDR3 is 14 amino acids. V lost 1 base and J lost 7; bases outside the gene matches: 6. Germline V gene sequence: CDR1 DFQATT, CDR2 SNEGSKA (reference sequence). The CDR3 region is CSARAAGGRNEQFF. CDR3 coding DNA: TGCAGTGCTAGAGCGGCGGGGGGCCGGAATGAGCAGTTCTTC.

Points on this clonotype: With a much larger clone just one base away, this may be a read error. V is TRBV7-2 and J is TRBJ1-3, with 9 positions matching TRBD1. V lost 1 base to trimming and J lost 2 bases; unmatched junction nucleotides: 9. Germline V gives CDR1 SGHTA, CDR2 FQGNSA. The CDR3 loop spans 18 amino acids. The CDR3 region is CASSLVGSRTGAGNTIYF. The CDR3 DNA sequence: TGTGCCAGCAGCTTAGTAGGGAGTAGGACAGGGGCTGGAAACACCATATATTTT. The variable domain in full, completed from reference TRBV7-2 and TRBJ1-3, reads GAGVSQSPSNKVTEKGKDVELRCDPISGHTALYWYRQSLGQGLEFLIYFQGNSAPDKSGLPSDRFSAERTGGSVSTLTIQRTQQEDSAVYLCASSLVGSRTGAGNTIYFGEGSWLTVV.

This clonotype was picked up many times. The chain recombines TRBV6-4 with TRBJ2-2, with TRBD2 matching 11 bases. Trimming removed 9 bases from V and 4 bases from J; junction bases left unmatched: 4. CDR3 size: 14 residues. The germline V gene has CDR1 MRHNA and CDR2 SNTAGT. DNA of the CDR3: TGTGCCAGGAACACTAGCGGGGGCACCGGGGAGCTGTTTTTT. This codes for CARNTSGGTGELFF.